This T cell receptor (beta chain) was retrieved from a study of siplizumab effects on memory and regulatory T cells. Comment on this clone: Its antigen is unidentified.

Produced via immunoSEQ multiplex PCR; TCRdb's table is partial and in-frame only. The sample includes about 15,000 clones, roughly 40% of them seen just once. CDR3 length: 13 amino acids. Germline V gene lookup returns CDR1 LNHDA and CDR2 SQIVND (reference sequence). Trimming shortened V by 5 bases and J by 4 bases, and 11 bases separated the two germline ends. Researchers cocultured the mixed lymphocyte reaction cells at 37°C for five to six days. V usage is TRBV19 and J usage is TRBJ1-2, with D unclear. Sequenced: CFSE-low (dividing) CD4+ T cells sorted from an allogeneic mixed lymphocyte reaction. The sequence came from a human donor in good health; the cells came from an allogeneic mixed lymphocyte reaction. Some clones in this sample may be carry-over from other donors' samples. CDR3 coding DNA: TGTGCCAGTAGTTTAGGCCTTGGCTATGGCTACACCTTC. This sequence encodes CASSLGLGYGYTF.